This T cell receptor beta chain was identified in a study of regulatory T cells in long-lasting Graves disease (dated by TCRdb to the early 2020s). As for the study more broadly: Antithyroid drugs had been taken for less than 3 months by newly diagnosed Graves' disease patients. This study used TCR sequencing and RNA sequencing of peripheral blood to compare persistent Graves' disease patients against newly diagnosed Graves' disease patients. The study was conducted in China and was registered as a clinical trial. TCR sequencing covered 13 persistent and some 20 newly diagnosed Graves' disease patients, some 35 samples in total.

This clonotype appeared many times. Its recognized antigen is unknown. No base quality values were provided; no much bigger clone lies one nucleotide off. Trimmed from V: 4 bases; trimmed from J: 6 bases; junction bases lacking a gene match: 14. For CDR1 and CDR2, the germline V gene (reference sequence) lists SGHNT and YYREEE. From the cysteine through the phenylalanine, the CDR3 covers 17 amino acids. Only the CDR3 region is kept as DNA, spanning 51 bases read in frame from base 1. The investigation overall reported the following: As a limitation, the authors acknowledged that the small sample size may reduce accuracy. Peripheral blood alone was examined, since thyroid tissue, which constituted the primary lesion, could not be accessed. Patients with persistent disease shared more public clonotypes (approximately 2,500) than newly diagnosed patients did (about 970). Persistent Graves' disease patients showed lower TCR Shannon entropy and fewer highly expanded clones than newly diagnosed patients, suggesting clonal expansion. Sequencing and analysis were restricted to the TCR beta chain. Persistent disease showed preferential use of TRBV28, TRBJ1-2 and TRBJ2-5, whereas newly diagnosed disease favored TRBV20-1 and TRBJ2-1.

The label giving this sample's time point can be read as: newly diagnosed GD, antithyroid drugs for less than 3 months. RNA was extracted from PBMCs in TRIzol for both TCR sequencing and RNA sequencing. Graves' disease was diagnosed according to American Thyroid Association guidelines. Recruitment of patients was carried out at an endocrinology department in Xi'an, China. From each patient, approximately 10 milliliters of peripheral blood was collected into an EDTA anticoagulant tube. Ficoll Paque Plus density gradient separation was used to isolate PBMCs, and no additional T cell sorting was done. RNA quality was checked with an Agilent 2100 Bioanalyzer and agarose gel, and concentration with a NanoDrop 2000. Libraries were built with multiplex PCR. Instrument on record: Illumina HiSeq 4000. TCR beta libraries were built with iRepertoire HTBI primers and Arm-PCR amplification of CDR3 regions. PCR products were gel purified before sequencing. In the authors' own workflow: Gene usage analysis of CDR3 amino acid clonotypes relied on the approximately 62 TRBV and 13 to 15 TRBJ segments identified across samples. Filtered high-quality paired reads were merged into contigs using COPE and FqMerger. BLAST was used to align contigs to IMGT TRBV, TRBD and TRBJ reference genes, with CDR3 defined following IMGT. Any clonotype with a frequency above 0.1% was counted as a highly expanded clone. Shannon entropy served as the measure of repertoire diversity, while the Gini coefficient captured V-J evenness. A clonotype found in more than one individual was treated as public. TCRdb reprocessing: public reads trimmed at Q25 with fastp, clones called with MiXCR, in-frame beta chains kept. Rows merge per CDR3 protein into single entries with the most common DNA and genes. The V and J calls were not made by the authors but by TCRdb's processing. The sample includes roughly 320,000 distinct CDR3 sequences, with approximately 15% observed a single time. The ten top clones hold roughly 27% of the sample.

Another study also made use of these data, one on T cells in Graves' hyperthyroidism and ophthalmopathy. Taken from the second paper: A patient counted as having stable Graves' hyperthyroidism if no progression to ophthalmopathy occurred over 18 months of follow-up. The hyperthyroidism patients were between 18 and 65 years old and newly diagnosed, with a disease duration of less than 2 months. Exclusion was applied to patients with uncontrolled infections, other autoimmune diseases, pregnancy or lactation. Clinical symptoms, serum thyroxine and TRAb, thyroid ultrasound, and orbital computed tomography formed the basis for the diagnoses. The first round of RT-PCR for the TCR CDR3 was performed with the HTBI primer set and the Qiagen OneStep RT-PCR kit. Blood samples also contained most of the expanded thyroid clonotypes (frequency above 0.001), which suggests that blood repertoires may reflect thyroid immune responses. A model built on a 13 V-J signature distinguished ophthalmopathy from stable hyperthyroidism, reaching 87.88% sensitivity and about 81% specificity in cross-validation and 80%/75% in testing. In validation, the model predicted progression to ophthalmopathy a median of around six months before onset, with approximately 71% sensitivity and nearly 75% specificity. A discovery cohort of about a hundred patients, about 44 with Graves' ophthalmopathy and about 58 with stable Graves' hyperthyroidism, was used to find distinguishing TCR V-J signatures. Prospective prediction of ophthalmopathy was tested in an independent validation cohort of some 20 hyperthyroidism patients and 15 to 17 patients who later progressed to ophthalmopathy. The roughly 100 discovery patients were divided at random into training and test sets in a 7:3 ratio. In addition, the study compared T-cell repertoires in thyroid tissue and in blood from five or six Graves' hyperthyroidism patients. After blood sampling, hyperthyroidism patients were treated with methimazole at a starting dose of 30 mg daily, and ophthalmopathy patients were treated with high-dose intravenous methylprednisolone. Libraries were constructed in a second round of multiplex PCR, after which size selection and purification were carried out. Sequencing of the libraries was done on an Illumina HiSeq2000 using paired-end 100 bp reads. SOAPnuke was used to process the raw data, throwing out any read that contained adapters or uncalled bases, had a mean Phred below 15, or lacked an exact constant-primer or identifier match. COPE v1.2.5 was used to merge the high-quality paired reads, and each unique nucleotide sequence was defined as a clonotype. Clonotypes were aligned to IMGT TRBV, TRBD and TRBJ reference segments using MiTCR v1.1. Only V-J combinations with frequency above 0.0001, covering about 99% of repertoires, were analysed. A TCS score was defined as the ratio between F50 (clonal expansion) and ExV (chaos), using BLOSUM62-based TCRdist between CDR3 peptides within each V-J. Welch's t-statistics and random forest reduced around 520 V-J features to 13, which were used in a naive Bayes classifier (R e1071). No statistical method was used to set the sample size in advance, and investigators knew the group allocation. The paper reports TCR Vbeta CDR3 sequencing of 130 to 150 peripheral blood samples: under 45 ophthalmopathy, fewer than 80 hyperthyroidism and 17 progressor patients.

Recombination connected TRBV5-4 to TRBJ2-5; 11 junctional bases match TRBD2. The clonotype comes from a man aged 35 to 55 with Graves disease. Donor details come from another sample of the same person, matched by shared clones. The sample consisted of peripheral blood mononuclear cells (PBMCs), taken at new diagnosis, from a patient treated with antithyroid drugs. The DNA sequence is as follows: TGTGCCAGCAGCCTAAACCCAAATAGACTAGCGGGGCAGACCCAGTACTTC. Its protein reads: CASSLNPNRLAGQTQYF.